These 2 T cell receptor beta chains came from one sample sequenced in a study of blood T cell repertoires in COVID-19 (dated by TCRdb to the early 2020s). The method was the immunoSEQ multiplex PCR assay. Sourced from immuneACCESS, this table was stored by TCRdb with only in-frame sequences that have V and J called. A share of the clones is absent; for the studies checked, an unresolved V gene accounts for under half, and the remainder has no known explanation. This sample is represented by 130,000 to 150,000 clones; roughly 86% of them were singletons. The ten largest clonotypes hold roughly a tenth of the sample. Sequenced material: peripheral blood. These receptors all stem from a man in his fifties with active or convalescent COVID-19.

The gene calls are TRBV18 and TRBJ1-6, with D maybe TRBD1 (6 bases). Trimming took off 2 bases at V and 12 bases at J, with 11 bases between the two ends. This CDR3 spans 13 amino acids. Germline V gene sequence: CDR1 KGHSH, CDR2 LQKENI. CDR3 nucleotides: TGTGCCAGCTCACCAGCCCAAGGGGGACCCCTCCACTTT. Translated: CASSPAQGGPLHF.

The CDR3 reads CASSWTLPRGGELFF. The CDR3, as DNA: TGTGCCAGCAGTTGGACTCTCCCTAGAGGCGGGGAGCTGTTTTTT. The chain employs TRBV6-6 and TRBJ2-2, with D perhaps TRBD2 (5 bases). CDR1 and CDR2 (germline): MNHNY, SVGAGI (reference sequence). The length of the CDR3 is 15 residues. V was cut by 4 bases and J by 7 bases, with 16 bases left in between.